What follows are 10 T cell receptor beta chains derived from one specimen sequenced in a study of T cell repertoires in cytomegalovirus infection. Using its own MiXCR run on the reads, TCRdb lists one record per CDR3 protein. The data contain hundreds of thousands of distinct CDR3 sequences, around a sixth of them seen just once; the ten biggest clones take up around 10%. The sequencing sample was made of PBMCs. The receptors shown here come from a human donor in good health (CMV status not recorded). Some clones in this sample may be carry-over from other donors' samples.

Only a few counts were recorded for this clonotype. The rearrangement links TRBV19 to TRBJ1-6, with D unclear. Germline values: CDR1 LNHDA, CDR2 SQIVND (reference sequence). The CDR3 extends over 12 amino acids. V was pared by 3 bases and J by 10 bases, with 7 bases between. The CDR3 here is CASSIRGSPLHF. The CDR3 nucleotides are TGTGCCAGTAGTATTCGGGGATCACCCCTCCACTTT.

This clonotype turned up a few times. The chain combines TRBV19 with TRBJ1-5; D is unresolved. The germline V gene has CDR1 LNHDA and CDR2 SQIVND (reference sequence). CDR3 length: 14 amino acids. Trimming cost V 3 bases and J 0 bases, with 6 bases left between them. In DNA form, the CDR3 reads TGTGCCAGTAGTATCTTCAGTAGCAATCAGCCCCAGCATTTT. Translation: CASSIFSSNQPQHF.

This chain uses TRBV2 with TRBJ1-3; the D gene is possibly TRBD1 (6 bases). The V gene lost 5 bases and the J gene lost 4 bases, with 18 bases spanning the gap. CDR3 length: 16 amino acids. Germline V gives CDR1 SNHLY, CDR2 FYNNEI. CDR3 amino acids: CASSYEWTASGNTIYF. The DNA for the CDR3 is TGTGCCAGCAGTTATGAATGGACAGCGAGCGGAAACACCATATATTTT. Supplemented by reference TRBV2 and TRBJ1-3, the full variable domain reads EPEVTQTPSHQVTQMGQEVILRCVPISNHLYFYWYRQILGQKVEFLVSFYNNEISEKSEIFDDQFSVERPDGSNFTLKIRSTKLEDSAMYFCASSYEWTASGNTIYFGEGSWLTVV.

CDR3 sequence: CARSLSRGGSGNTIYF. CDR3 nucleotide sequence: TGCGCCAGGAGCCTGAGTCGGGGGGGGTCAGGAAACACCATATATTTT. The V and J genes are TRBV5-1 and TRBJ1-3, with a tentative D call TRBD1 (5 bases). This CDR3 is 16 amino acids long. Per the germline V gene, CDR1 is SGHRS and CDR2 is YFSETQ. Between the trimmed V and J ends, which lost 8 bases and 4 bases, there was a span of 22 bases.

The table lists this clonotype with a few counts. This chain joins TRBV27 and TRBJ1-6; unclear D gene. This CDR3 region has 13 residues. Germline values: CDR1 MNHEY, CDR2 SMNVEV (reference sequence). The V end was cut by 0 bases, the J end by 12 bases, with 9 bases between. DNA of the CDR3: TGTGCCAGCAGTTTATCGATGATTGGACCCCTCCACTTT. It specifies CASSLSMIGPLHF.

This clonotype occurred a few times. This chain connects TRBV6-1 to TRBJ2-1; 10 bases agree with TRBD2. Germline V gives CDR1 MNHNS, CDR2 SASEGT. J gave up 4 bases and V 5 bases, and 8 bases lay outside the gene matches. This CDR3 is 16 amino acids long. For the CDR3, the DNA is TGTGCCAGCAGTACCCCTAGCGGGAGCGCGTACAATGAGCAGTTCTTC. Residues: CASSTPSGSAYNEQFF.

The V gene is TRBV19, the J gene TRBJ1-5, with D possibly being TRBD1 (6 bases). V lost 4 bases to trimming and J lost 7 bases, with 11 bases between them. Germline V CDR1 and CDR2: LNHDA, SQIVND (reference sequence). The CDR3 sequence is 13 residues long. The CDR3: CASSNGGGQPQHF. The CDR3 DNA sequence: TGTGCCAGTAGTAACGGAGGGGGGCAGCCCCAGCATTTT. The full variable domain, with the rest looked up from reference TRBV19 and TRBJ1-5, is DGGITQSPKYLFRKEGQNVTLSCEQNLNHDAMYWYRQDPGQGLRLIYYSQIVNDFQKGDIAEGYSVSREKKESFPLTVTSAQKNPTAFYLCASSNGGGQPQHFGDGTRLSIL.

This clonotype was seen repeatedly, ten times or more. The chain links TRBV7-2 to TRBJ1-4; the D gene is possibly TRBD1 (6 bases). The CDR3 totals 15 residues. CDR1 and CDR2 from the germline V gene are SGHTA and FQGNSA. Deletions cut 3 bases from V and 5 bases from J, with 13 bases between. As DNA, the CDR3 is TGTGCCAGCAGCTTGGACAGTTCTATGAATGAAAAACTGTTTTTT. Protein sequence: CASSLDSSMNEKLFF.

As for this clonotype: A much larger clone differs by one base, so this may be a read error. The V gene is TRBV7-2, the J gene TRBJ2-5; D is undetermined. V lost 1 base and J 9 bases, leaving 18 bases between the germline ends. Germline assignment: CDR1 SGHTA and CDR2 FQGNSA. The CDR3 is 15 amino acids. CDR3 in amino acids: CASSLGPFGSEAQYF. CDR3 DNA sequence: TGTGCCAGCAGCTTAGGCCCCTTTGGGTCTGAGGCCCAGTACTTC.

This clonotype has at least ten counts. The rearrangement links TRBV7-6 to TRBJ2-5; possible D gene TRBD2, 5 bases. CDR1 is SGHVS, CDR2 FNYEAQ, per germline. This CDR3 is built from 11 residues. V dropped 4 bases and J dropped 7 bases, with 7 bases sitting between them. The CDR3 reads CASSYEGTQYF. Written as DNA, the CDR3 is TGTGCCAGCAGCTATGAGGGGACCCAGTACTTC.